The rows below give T cell receptor beta chains drawn from one sample of a study of PD-1 blockade in classical Hodgkin lymphoma. The protocol was immunoSEQ multiplex PCR, while the TCRdb copy is restricted to in-frame clones and leaves out a portion. This sample yields about 41,000 clones, of which around 74% are seen a single time; approximately 2.5% belongs to the top ten. The material sequenced was peripheral blood mononuclear cells (PBMCs), taken before the fourth cycle of nivolumab. These receptors were taken from a human donor with classical Hodgkin lymphoma. The CDR3 runs from the conserved cysteine through the conserved F or W. Fields, in order: clone size, J gene, V gene, D gene, CDR3 DNA, CDR3 protein. The D gene is left open where the match is weak. Not all rows give a size; the values are once, few, many and, for expanded clones, a class.

>once|TRBJ2-2|TRBV7-3|.
TGTGCCAGCAGCCCCGGACACTTAACCGGGGAGCTGTTTTTT
CASSPGHLTGELFF
>.|TRBJ2-2|TRBV29-1|.
TGCAGCGTGTACCCGGGCACCGGGGAGCTGTTTTTT
CSVYPGTGELFF
>medium-sized|TRBJ1-1|TRBV7-9|.
TGTGCCAGCAGCAAGGACCGAGGGGTTACTGAAGCTTTCTTT
CASSKDRGVTEAFF
>.|TRBJ2-4|TRBV29-1|.
TGCAGCGTTGGAGGGGCCAAAAACATTCAGTACTTC
CSVGGAKNIQYF
>.|TRBJ2-2|TRBV18|.
TGTGCCAGCTCACCTCTAAGCTTGGGGGAGACCGGGGAGCTGTTTTTT
CASSPLSLGETGELFF
>.|TRBJ1-3|TRBV13|.
TGTGCCAGCAGCTTAACGCGCGACACGTCGGGGGGAAACACCATATATTTT
CASSLTRDTSGGNTIYF
>few|TRBJ1-1|TRBV4-3|.
TGCGCCAGCAGCCAAGTTTTATTGAACACTGAAGCTTTCTTT
CASSQVLLNTEAFF
>.|TRBJ2-1|TRBV10-2|.
TGCGCCAGCAGTGAGGGCCCGTTCAATGAGCAGTTCTTC
CASSEGPFNEQFF
>many|TRBJ1-2|TRBV5-5|TRBD1
TGTGCCAGCAGCACGGAATCAGGGGGCGCAAACTATGGCTACACCTTC
CASSTESGGANYGYTF
>.|TRBJ1-1|TRBV6-5|.
TGTGCCAGCAGGTCGGGAGGGGAGAACACTGAAGCTTTCTTT
CASRSGGENTEAFF
>few|TRBJ1-4|TRBV27|TRBD1
TGTGCCAGCAGTCGGACAGGGGACACCCTTTTTGAAAAACTGTTTTTT
CASSRTGDTLFEKLFF
>once|TRBJ2-1|TRBV9|.
TGTGCCAGCAGCGTAGCGGTAACCCCATATGAGCAGTTCTTC
CASSVAVTPYEQFF